This T cell receptor (beta chain) was captured by sequencing in a study of shared clonotypes between healthy human individuals (dated by TCRdb to 2020 to 2022). At the level of the whole study: A few men and a couple of women, aged 18 to 49 years, made up the cohort. For each donor, CD4 naive and CD4 memory were each given three plates, CD8 naive was given two plates, and CD8 memory was given one plate. Leukapheresis yielded between about 0.9 and 10 billion PBMCs per donor. To estimate repertoire size and how much clonotypes are shared between individuals, the study performed deep sequencing of blood TCR repertoires from a handful of healthy adults. To increase sequencing depth and limit assay-specific biases, different laboratories used diverse techniques to prepare libraries and sequence TCR repertoires. What the study reported, not specific to this receptor: Roughly 5.2% of naive CD4, more than 3% of naive CD8, 2.3% of memory CD4, and roughly 0.4% of memory CD8 clonotypes were shared across several donors. Higher generation probabilities were observed for clonotypes shared by all four sorted-subset donors than for non-shared clonotypes. Pairwise subsampling led to the expectation that sequencing depth would affect the degree of clonotype sharing among donors. Larger estimated clonotype richness was generally found for naive subsets than for memory subsets. Sampling was restricted to blood, and TCR repertoires in tissues likely differ from the TCR repertoires found in blood. The genetic and exposure-history diversity represented was limited by the small number of donors. Rarefaction of sorted-subset datasets indicated incomplete sequencing despite the large sequencing depth.

For the CD8 naive samples, CD45RO-negative cells were positively selected for CCR7, yielding a CD45RA+CCR7+ population from which TemRA cells were excluded. Healthy HIV-negative adults with no recently reported acute infections or vaccinations were included as donors. Every donor was a Caucasian adult residing in Nashville, Tennessee, USA. Blood was collected by leukapheresis, and PBMCs were isolated by Ficoll-Histopaque density gradient centrifugation and then cryopreserved in liquid nitrogen vapor phase. Analytical flow cytometry was used to check the purity and quantity of every magnetically sorted T cell population. Genomic DNA was isolated from each sorted fraction and quantified by UV absorbance on a Nanodrop 2000c. TCR CDR3 regions were amplified from genomic DNA by multiplex PCR using the deep immunoSEQ assay. Extracted genomic DNA from each cell subset was spread evenly across all wells of several immunoSEQ 96-well plates, with each plate serving as a replicate. Each replicate PCR for sorted subsets received roughly 200 ng genomic DNA, equal to tens of thousands of T cell genomes. The purified libraries were quantified using a Qubit 3.0 fluorometer, sized with a Bioanalyzer 2100, and then quantified again using the KAPA Library Quantification kit. Every immunoSEQ 96-well plate was sequenced on a dedicated single-read 150-cycle Illumina NextSeq 550 flow cell. Per the authors' processing: Because the immunoSEQ output included only junctional sequences and no quality scores, the filtering could not be the same as the filtering used for full-length reads. Sequences were annotated with PyIR, a Python wrapper for IgBLAST v1.9, using IMGT germline references to assign V/J genes and CDR3. Reads were removed for weak V/J assignments (E-value above 1e-6), missing CDR3, stop codons, out-of-frame junctions, or ambiguous translated residues. V3J clonotypes were defined as sequences sharing an identical inferred V gene, J gene, and CDR3 amino acid sequence. To compute the percentage overlap between repertoires, the number of shared unique clonotypes was divided by the size of the smaller repertoire. RTK rarefaction, the Chao1 estimator, and Recon v2.1 estimates of unobserved clonotypes were used to assess repertoire richness. For all TCRbeta clonotypes obtained by the gDNA method from several donors, generation probabilities were computed with OLGA. Not all clones reach the TCRdb copy of this immuneACCESS table, which keeps in-frame sequences only. Checked studies attribute under half of the gap to unresolved V genes and leave the rest unexplained. That table is the source of V, J and clone size, and D and trimming were worked out from the DNA. Within this sample are under 1 million clones, with about 96% of them counted one time only. The ten biggest clones cover about 0.21% of the sample.

This clone was observed once. Its antigen has not been determined. Nothing much larger sits one base from this clone, and base qualities are not available. Sequences KGHSY (CDR1) and FQNENV (CDR2) are obtained from the germline V gene. Germline trimming amounts to 5 bases on V and 7 bases on J, with 5 as the count of junction bases outside the gene matches. Spanning cysteine to phenylalanine, the CDR3 consists of 12 amino acids. The only DNA kept is the CDR3, 36 bases in frame from the first base. This chain is built from TRBV16 and TRBJ2-7; the junction holds 7 bases that match TRBD1. Input material: naive CD8+ T cells sorted from blood. What the cell subset or site label conveys for this sample: CD45RA+CCR7+. This TCR came from a man aged 25-45 years in good health. The sequenced DNA is TGTGCCAGCAGCTCGGACAGGCGGGAGCAGTACTTC. Its coded protein is CASSSDRREQYF.